This TCR beta chain was sequenced for a study of memory B cells and T cells in multiple sclerosis. Stimulus-free culture yielded autoproliferating CFSE-dim and non-proliferating CFSE-high T cells, each sequenced separately. Pooled replicate wells came from around 50 million CFSE-labeled PBMCs cultured 6 to 8 days without stimulus. CFSE at around 0.51 uM labeled the PBMCs, which were then cultured unstimulated. The germline V gene encodes CDR1 GTSNPN and CDR2 SVGIG (reference sequence). The CDR3 runs to 13 residues. Losses at the gene ends were 2 bases for V and 8 bases for J; bases not matched to a gene: 4. A note on this clone: Its antigen is unidentified.

The repertoire was sequenced with immunoSEQ multiplex PCR; TCRdb's copy has only in-frame clones and lacks some. The sample consists of 46,000 or so clones, approximately 80% of them appearing once. The chain links TRBV30 to TRBJ1-4, with 8 bases matching TRBD1. Sequencing used PBMCs from blood kept in culture. The receptor's source is a human donor with multiple sclerosis. The CDR3 region has the DNA TGTGCCTGGAGTACGGGGACAGGCGAAAAACTGTTTTTT. It yields the protein CAWSTGTGEKLFF.